A single sample gave rise to the 16 T cell receptor beta chains below, sequenced in a study of radiotherapy plus CTLA-4 blockade in lung cancer. Profiled with immunoSEQ multiplex PCR; TCRdb holds only in-frame clones, not every one. Here the sample spans approximately 110,000 clones, 81% being singletons. The starting material was peripheral blood, obtained from a patient treated with radiotherapy plus ipilimumab. These receptors all stem from a human donor with non-small cell lung cancer that progressed on radiotherapy plus ipilimumab. Some clones in this sample may be carry-over from other donors' samples.

The rearrangement uses TRBV29-1 and TRBJ2-7, with TRBD1 matching 10 bases. Germline-derived CDR1 and CDR2 are SQVTM and ANQGSEA. The J segment lost 1 base and the V segment lost 7 bases, leaving 4 bases of the junction unmatched. CDR3 length equals 13 residues. The DNA for the CDR3 is TGCAGCGCTGGACAGGGGGATTCCTACGAGCAGTACTTC. Protein product: CSAGQGDSYEQYF.

A single count supports this clone. The chain couples TRBV29-1 to TRBJ2-5, with a tentative D call TRBD2 (6 bases). This CDR3 is built from 13 residues. Trimming took 6 bases from V and 4 from J, leaving 15 bases between them. From germline, CDR1 is SQVTM and CDR2 ANQGSEA. The CDR3 loop reads CSVLGGQGETQYF. The CDR3 coding sequence is TGCAGCGTACTCGGGGGTCAGGGAGAGACCCAGTACTTC.

The table lists this clone with a few counts. The chain uses TRBV7-9 and TRBJ2-1; 8 nucleotides align to TRBD2. This CDR3 region has 17 residues. V shed 5 bases and J 0 bases; nucleotides not matched to a gene: 9. From germline, CDR1 is SEHNR and CDR2 FQNEAQ (reference sequence). The CDR3 loop reads CASSRGAGGPSYNEQFF. The CDR3 nucleotides are TGTGCCAGCAGCCGAGGGGCGGGGGGACCCTCCTACAATGAGCAGTTCTTC. Full variable domain (remainder filled in from reference TRBV7-9 and TRBJ2-1): DTGVSQNPRHKITKRGQNVTFRCDPISEHNRLYWYRQTLGQGPEFLTYFQNEAQLEKSRLLSDRFSAERPKGSFSTLEIQRTEQGDSAMYLCASSRGAGGPSYNEQFFGPGTRLTVL.

The chain recombines TRBV29-1 with TRBJ1-2; D is possibly TRBD1 (6 bases). The CDR3 contains 13 residues. V dropped 6 bases and J dropped 2 bases, with 13 bases sitting between them. The germline V gene encodes CDR1 SQVTM and CDR2 ANQGSEA. CDR3 in DNA: TGCAGCGTAGGGAGGCAGGGGAACTATGGCTACACCTTC. Its translation is CSVGRQGNYGYTF.

The chain links TRBV10-1 to TRBJ1-1; D gene uncertain. This CDR3 has 12 amino acids. The ends were cut back, 7 bases at V and 0 bases at J, with 6 bases in the middle. Germline loops: CDR1 WNHNN, CDR2 SYGVQD (reference sequence). The CDR3 nucleotides read TGCGCCAGCAAAAGTTTGAACACTGAAGCTTTCTTT. Its translation: CASKSLNTEAFF.

This clone was detected only a few times. CDR3 region: CASSQPASGAGTDTQYF. The CDR3 DNA is TGCGCCAGCAGCCAACCGGCTAGCGGGGCCGGGACAGATACGCAGTATTTT. The chain links TRBV4-3 to TRBJ2-3; 9 positions match TRBD2. This CDR3 comprises 17 residues. The trim removed 2 bases at V and 3 bases at J, leaving 9 bases unmatched. The germline gives CDR1 LGHNA, CDR2 YSLEER.

This clone was observed once. This chain joins TRBV30 and TRBJ1-3, with D possibly TRBD1 on 6 matching bases. V shed 0 bases and J shed 0 bases, with 15 bases lying between them. CDR3 length equals 17 residues. The germline gives CDR1 GTSNPN, CDR2 SVGIG (reference sequence). The CDR3 region has the DNA TGTGCCTGGAGTGTATCGGGGGCGATGGACTCTGGAAACACCATATATTTT. Protein product: CAWSVSGAMDSGNTIYF.

The V call is TRBV6-5, the J call TRBJ2-7; D uncertain. There are 16 residues in the CDR3. The V end was cut by 0 bases, the J end by 0 bases, with 12 bases between. CDR1 and CDR2 from the germline V gene are MNHEY and SVGAGI. The CDR3 DNA is TGTGCCAGCAGTTACTCGAGAGCTGGAAGCTCCTACGAGCAGTACTTC. The encoded protein is CASSYSRAGSSYEQYF.

This chain joins TRBV18 and TRBJ1-2, with a possible D match to TRBD1 (6 bases). V lost 6 bases, J lost 2 bases, and 10 bases lay in between. Germline-derived CDR1 and CDR2 are KGHSH and LQKENI. The CDR3 consists of 13 residues. Here the CDR3 reads CASSQQGNYGYTF. For the CDR3, the DNA is TGTGCCAGCTCCCAGCAGGGGAACTATGGCTACACCTTC.

This clone was observed a few times. This chain joins TRBV15 and TRBJ2-1, with 10 nucleotides matching TRBD2. CDR1 and CDR2 (germline): LNHNV, YYDKDF (reference sequence). Trimming removed 0 bases from V and 1 base from J; junction bases left unmatched: 3. The CDR3 covers 17 residues. CDR3 amino acids: CATSRDQRGGSYNEQFF. CDR3 nucleotide sequence: TGTGCCACCAGCAGAGACCAGCGGGGGGGATCCTACAATGAGCAGTTCTTC.

The chain uses TRBV18 and TRBJ2-3; D not resolved. The CDR3 length is 13 residues. In germline, CDR1 is KGHSH, CDR2 LQKENI. V was shortened by 3 bases and J by 1 base, with 5 bases between the two germline ends. Here the CDR3 reads CASSPLRTDTQYF. Written as DNA, the CDR3 is TGTGCCAGCTCACCCCTCCGCACAGATACGCAGTATTTT.

V usage is TRBV7-3 and J usage is TRBJ2-3; D not certain. CDR3 length: 14 amino acids. CDR1 and CDR2 (germline): SGHTA, FQGTGA. Trimming removed 2 bases at V and 8 bases at J, with 14 bases between. The DNA for the CDR3 is TGTGCCAGCAGCTTACCCGCGAGAGGTGGTACGCAGTATTTT. Amino acids: CASSLPARGGTQYF.

The gene calls are TRBV6-5 and TRBJ2-3; D remains unclear. V was cut by 5 bases and J by 6 bases, with 9 bases left in between. This CDR3 region has 12 residues. Germline CDR1 is MNHEY and CDR2 is SVGAGI. Here the CDR3 reads CASSDNFDTQYF. The CDR3 DNA follows: TGTGCCAGCAGTGACAACTTCGATACGCAGTATTTT.

This chain joins TRBV5-4 and TRBJ2-1, with no clear D. CDR1 and CDR2 from the germline V gene are SGHNT and YYREEE (reference sequence). Trimming cost V 2 bases and J 8 bases, with 5 bases left between them. The CDR3 extends over 11 amino acids. In DNA, the CDR3 is TGTGCCAGCAGCTTAGGCTATGAGCAGTTCTTC. Its protein product is CASSLGYEQFF.

The chain joins TRBV4-2 to TRBJ2-7, with a weak D call TRBD1 (6 bases). The CDR3 length is 16 residues. The ends were cut back, 2 bases at V and 0 bases at J, with 14 bases in the middle. Germline V gives CDR1 LGHNA, CDR2 YNFKEQ. The CDR3 DNA reads TGTGCCAGCAGCCAACTGACAGGACATAGCTCCTACGAGCAGTACTTC. It specifies CASSQLTGHSSYEQYF.

The chain is built from TRBV5-4 and TRBJ2-3; D gene ambiguous. The V gene lost 0 bases and the J gene lost 5 bases, with 13 bases spanning the gap. The CDR3 runs to 15 residues. Per the germline V gene, CDR1 is SGHNT and CDR2 is YYREEE (reference sequence). Here the CDR3 DNA reads TGTGCCAGCAGCTTGGTGGCGTCGATGGGAGATACGCAGTATTTT. The encoded protein is CASSLVASMGDTQYF.